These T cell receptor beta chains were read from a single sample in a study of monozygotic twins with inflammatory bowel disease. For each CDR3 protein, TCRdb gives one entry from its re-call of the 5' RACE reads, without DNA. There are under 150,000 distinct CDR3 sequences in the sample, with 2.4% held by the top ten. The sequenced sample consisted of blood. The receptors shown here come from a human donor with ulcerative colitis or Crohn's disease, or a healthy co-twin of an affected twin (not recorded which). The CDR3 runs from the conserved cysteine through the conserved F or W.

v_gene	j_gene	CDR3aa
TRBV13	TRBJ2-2	CASSAGRSGELFF
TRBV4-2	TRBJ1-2	CASSQSGRQGIYGYTF
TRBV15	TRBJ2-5	CATSRRTHGAETQYF
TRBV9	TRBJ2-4	CASSANLAGGPEDIQYF
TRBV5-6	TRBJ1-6	CASSLGQGYNSPLHF
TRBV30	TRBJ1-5	CAWSVGQSTNQPQHF
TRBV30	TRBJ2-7	CAWSLKAYEQYF
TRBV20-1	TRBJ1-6	CSARQGRHDSPLHF
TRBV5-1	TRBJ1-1	CASSGETGVNTEAFF
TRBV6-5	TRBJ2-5	CASSYQGTAQETQYF
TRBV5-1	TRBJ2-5	CASSPGTGETQYF
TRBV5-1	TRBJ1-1	CASSLGTGPTTEAFF
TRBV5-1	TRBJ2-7	CASSLNGQATDEQYF
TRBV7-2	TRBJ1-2	CASSHRASGSIYGYTF
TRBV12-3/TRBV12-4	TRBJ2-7	CASSSLSFSYEQYF
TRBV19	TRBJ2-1	CASSIPFPSGGVNEQFF
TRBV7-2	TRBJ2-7	CASSQRAGAPVEQYF
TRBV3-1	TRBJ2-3	CASSQGASGDTLKYF
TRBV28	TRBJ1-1	CASTLFQGMAEAFF
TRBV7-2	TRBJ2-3	CASSPRTGVYTQYF
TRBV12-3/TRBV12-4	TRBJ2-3	CASSSEPDTQYF
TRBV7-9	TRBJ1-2	CASSLGRDRGYGYTF
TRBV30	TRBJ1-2	CAWSVPGTSSGYTF
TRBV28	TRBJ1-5	CASSFLGVSNQPQHF
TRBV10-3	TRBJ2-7	CAISEFGEEQYF
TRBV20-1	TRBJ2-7	CSAKTGTGPYEQYF
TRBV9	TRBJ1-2	CASSVDPGQGVERGYGYTF
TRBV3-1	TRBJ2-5	CASSRSPTEETQYF
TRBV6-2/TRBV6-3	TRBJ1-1	CASSSESEWGLMNTEAFF
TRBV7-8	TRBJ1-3	CASSLGRKNTIYF
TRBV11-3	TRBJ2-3	CASSFARSDTQYF
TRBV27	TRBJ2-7	CASRSQATYEQYF
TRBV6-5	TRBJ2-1	CASSYSGGVYSYNEQFF
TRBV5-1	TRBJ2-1	CASSARQVNYNEQFF
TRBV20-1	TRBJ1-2	CSARPLGQGRGYTF
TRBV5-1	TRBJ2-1	CASSFNSGGSNNEQFF
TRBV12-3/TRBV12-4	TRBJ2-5	CASSPPRRFIQETQYF
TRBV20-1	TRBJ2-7	CSARDSGTSGGVGEQYF
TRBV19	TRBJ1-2	CASSIRDRGVGGYTF
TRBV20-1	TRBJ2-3	CSHFSGGAGTQYF
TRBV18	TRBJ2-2	CASSPPEDTGELFF
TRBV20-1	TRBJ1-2	CSARRTGIYYGYTF
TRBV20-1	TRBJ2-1	CSARDSGLAGRNNEQFF
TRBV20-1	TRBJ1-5	CSARDTGRSQPQHF
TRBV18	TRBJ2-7	CASSPPSGGPFEQYF
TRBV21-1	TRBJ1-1	CASSKFPVPGTMNTEAFF
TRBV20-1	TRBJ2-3	CSVSNGASTDTQYF
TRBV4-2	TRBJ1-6	CASSHRPGDRENSPLHF
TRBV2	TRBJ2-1	CASSEALAGGQSHEQFF